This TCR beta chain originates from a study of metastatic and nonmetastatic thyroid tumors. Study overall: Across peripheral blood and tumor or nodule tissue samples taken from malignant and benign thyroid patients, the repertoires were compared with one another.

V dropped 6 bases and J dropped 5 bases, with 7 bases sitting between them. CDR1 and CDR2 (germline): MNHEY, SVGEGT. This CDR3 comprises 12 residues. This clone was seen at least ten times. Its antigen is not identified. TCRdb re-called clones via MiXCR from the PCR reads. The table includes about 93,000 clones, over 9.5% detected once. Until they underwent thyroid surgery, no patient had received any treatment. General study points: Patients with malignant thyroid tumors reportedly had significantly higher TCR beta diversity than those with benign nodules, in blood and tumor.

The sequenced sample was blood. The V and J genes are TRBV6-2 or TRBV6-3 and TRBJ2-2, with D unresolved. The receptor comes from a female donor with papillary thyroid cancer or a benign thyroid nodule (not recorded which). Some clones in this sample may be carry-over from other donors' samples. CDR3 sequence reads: CASRDWTGELFF. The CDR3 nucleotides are TGTGCCAGCAGAGACTGGACCGGGGAGCTGTTTTTT.